The present T cell receptor beta chain was sequenced within a study of T-cell memory formation after mild COVID-19. Whole-study results and caveats: The appearance of some responding clones in pre-infection memory suggested that cross-reactive memory joined. While clones contracting from day 15 to 85 were balanced between CD4 and CD8, later expanders leaned CD4+. Mainly in CM and EM were contracting CD4+ clones; CD8+ were in EMRA.

TCRdb independently ran MiXCR on the 5' RACE reads; one entry per CDR3 protein. The table records approximately 150,000 distinct CDR3 sequences, 6% to 7% of them present only once. This clonotype came up a few times. Its antigen is not identified. The sequenced sample consisted of PBMCs or a T cell subset sorted from them (not recorded which). The sequence derives from an adult woman who had mild COVID-19 (a few samples of this study predate the infection). Cell type and time point are not known.

CDR3 loop: CASSLTPGSPLHF. DNA for the CDR3: TGTGCCAGCAGCTTAACCCCGGGCTCACCCCTCCACTTT. V is TRBV7-3 and J is TRBJ1-6, with D unclear. Germline V gene data show CDR1 as SGHTA and CDR2 as FQGTGA. The CDR3 extends over 13 amino acids. With 0 bases removed from V and 10 bases from J, the gap between germline ends came to 7 bases.